This TCR beta chain was recorded in a study of vaccination and CD4 T cells after COVID-19. Across the whole study: Recovered-phase convalescent patients showed SARS-CoV-2 positivity by nasal swab PCR; about ten were mild, one severe. Overlapping SARS-CoV-2, HCoV-NL63, HCoV-OC43 and HCoV-229E spike peptides were used to stimulate cells.

V lost 5 bases and J lost 2, with 12 bases in between. This CDR3 contains 14 residues. Points from the study as a whole: Convalescent patients' vaccine-specific clones were spike mono-reactive in 304 of 307 cases.

Treatment reported: roughly ten-day PBMC culture with coronavirus spike peptide pools or control peptides (ViraFEST assay). T cells were expanded with peptide pools, and expanded clonotypes were identified by TCR sequencing. Sequencing of the DNA from cultured CD4+ T cells was carried out with the Oncomine TCR Beta short-read assay. TCRdb independently ran MiXCR on the PCR reads; one entry per CDR3 protein. Of 20,000 or so distinct CDR3 sequences in the sample, 26% were seen once. Only a few counts were recorded for this clonotype. Its target is not known. The clonotype was recovered from a human donor with COVID-19. The gene calls are TRBV12-3 or TRBV12-4 and TRBJ1-2; D uncertain. The material sequenced was cultured CD4+ T cells from blood. CDR3: CASSREQSNYGYTF. The CDR3 region has the DNA TGTGCCAGCAGTAGAGAGCAATCCAACTATGGCTACACCTTC.